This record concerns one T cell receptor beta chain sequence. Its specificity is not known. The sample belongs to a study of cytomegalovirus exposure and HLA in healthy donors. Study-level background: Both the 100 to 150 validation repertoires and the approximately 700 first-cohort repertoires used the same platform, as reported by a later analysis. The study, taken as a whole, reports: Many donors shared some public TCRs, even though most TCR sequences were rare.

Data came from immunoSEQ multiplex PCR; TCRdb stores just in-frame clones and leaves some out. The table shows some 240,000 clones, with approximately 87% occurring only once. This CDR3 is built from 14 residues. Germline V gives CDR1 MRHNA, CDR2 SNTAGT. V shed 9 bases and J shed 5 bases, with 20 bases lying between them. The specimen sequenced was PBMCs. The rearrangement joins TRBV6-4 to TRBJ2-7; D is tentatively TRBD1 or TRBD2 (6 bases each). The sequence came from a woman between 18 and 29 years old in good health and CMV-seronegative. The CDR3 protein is CASPPTGARDEQYF. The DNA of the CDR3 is TGTGCCAGTCCCCCGACGGGGGCCAGGGACGAGCAGTACTTC.